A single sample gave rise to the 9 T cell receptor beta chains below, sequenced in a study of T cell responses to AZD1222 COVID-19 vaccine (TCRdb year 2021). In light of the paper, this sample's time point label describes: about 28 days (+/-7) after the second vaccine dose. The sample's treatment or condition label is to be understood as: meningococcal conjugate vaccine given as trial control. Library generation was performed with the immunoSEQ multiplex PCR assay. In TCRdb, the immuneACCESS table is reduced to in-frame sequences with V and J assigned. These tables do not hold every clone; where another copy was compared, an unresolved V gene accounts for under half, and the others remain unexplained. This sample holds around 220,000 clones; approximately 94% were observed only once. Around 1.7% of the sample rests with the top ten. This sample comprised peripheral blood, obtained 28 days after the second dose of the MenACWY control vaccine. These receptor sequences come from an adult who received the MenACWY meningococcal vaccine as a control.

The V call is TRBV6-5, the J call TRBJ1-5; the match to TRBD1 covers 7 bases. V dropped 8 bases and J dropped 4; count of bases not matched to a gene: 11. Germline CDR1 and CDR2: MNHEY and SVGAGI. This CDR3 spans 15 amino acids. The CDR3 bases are TGTGCCAGCCAGGGGATGGGACAGCGGAATCAGCCCCAGCATTTT. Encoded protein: CASQGMGQRNQPQHF.

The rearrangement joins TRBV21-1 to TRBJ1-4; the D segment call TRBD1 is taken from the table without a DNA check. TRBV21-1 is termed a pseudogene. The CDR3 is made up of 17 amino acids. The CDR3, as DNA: TGTGCCAGCAGCAAAGGGACAGGATGTGCAACTAATGAAAAACTGTTTTTT. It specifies CASSKGTGCATNEKLFF.

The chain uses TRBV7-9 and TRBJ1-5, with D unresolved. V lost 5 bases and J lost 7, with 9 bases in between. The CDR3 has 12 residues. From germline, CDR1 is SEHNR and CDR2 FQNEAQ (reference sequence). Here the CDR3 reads CASSPSEQPQHF. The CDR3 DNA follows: TGTGCCAGCAGCCCTTCAGAGCAGCCCCAGCATTTT. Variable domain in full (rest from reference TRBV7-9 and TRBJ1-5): DTGVSQNPRHKITKRGQNVTFRCDPISEHNRLYWYRQTLGQGPEFLTYFQNEAQLEKSRLLSDRFSAERPKGSFSTLEIQRTEQGDSAMYLCASSPSEQPQHFGDGTRLSIL.

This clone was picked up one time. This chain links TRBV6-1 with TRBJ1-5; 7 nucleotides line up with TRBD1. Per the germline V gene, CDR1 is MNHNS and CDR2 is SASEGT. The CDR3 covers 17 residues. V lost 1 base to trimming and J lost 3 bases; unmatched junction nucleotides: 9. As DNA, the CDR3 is TGTGCCAGCAGTGAAGGTGCAGGGGGTGTTGTCAATCAGCCCCAGCATTTT. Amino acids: CASSEGAGGVVNQPQHF.

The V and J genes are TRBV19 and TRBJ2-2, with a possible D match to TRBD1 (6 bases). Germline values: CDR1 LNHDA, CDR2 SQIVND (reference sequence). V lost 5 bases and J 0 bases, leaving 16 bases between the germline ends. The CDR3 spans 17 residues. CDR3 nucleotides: TGTGCCAGTAGTTTTACCCTCAGGGGCCCGAACACCGGGGAGCTGTTTTTT. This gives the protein CASSFTLRGPNTGELFF.

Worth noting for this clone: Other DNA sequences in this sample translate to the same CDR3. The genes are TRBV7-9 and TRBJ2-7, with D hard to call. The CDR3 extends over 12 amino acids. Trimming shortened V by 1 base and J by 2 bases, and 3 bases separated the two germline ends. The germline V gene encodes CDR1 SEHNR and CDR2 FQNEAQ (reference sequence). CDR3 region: CASSLGTYEQYF. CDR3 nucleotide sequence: TGTGCCAGCAGCTTAGGAACCTACGAGCAGTACTTC. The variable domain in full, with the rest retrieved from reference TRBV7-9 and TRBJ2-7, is DTGVSQNPRHKITKRGQNVTFRCDPISEHNRLYWYRQTLGQGPEFLTYFQNEAQLEKSRLLSDRFSAERPKGSFSTLEIQRTEQGDSAMYLCASSLGTYEQYFGPGTRLTVT.

The CDR3 region is CASSLDRDRVLGNEKLFF. CDR3 coding DNA: TGTGCCAGCAGTTTAGACCGGGACAGGGTCTTGGGTAATGAAAAACTGTTTTTT. The V and J genes are TRBV28 and TRBJ1-4; 9 bases are a match to TRBD1. Looked up from germline, CDR1 is MDHEN and CDR2 is SYDVKM. V dropped 2 bases and J dropped 4; count of bases not matched to a gene: 11. The CDR3 has 18 residues. Looking up the rest from reference TRBV28 and TRBJ1-4 gives the full variable domain: DVKVTQSSRYLVKRTGEKVFLECVQDMDHENMFWYRQDPGLGLRLIYFSYDVKMKEKGDIPEGYSVSREKKERFSLILESASTNQTSMYLCASSLDRDRVLGNEKLFFGSGTQLSVL.

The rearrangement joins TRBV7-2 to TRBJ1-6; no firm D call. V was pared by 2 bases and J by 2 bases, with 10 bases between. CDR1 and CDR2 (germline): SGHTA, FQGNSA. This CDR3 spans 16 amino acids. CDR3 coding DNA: TGTGCCAGCAGCTTACTACAAGGGACCTATAATTCACCCCTCCACTTT. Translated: CASSLLQGTYNSPLHF.

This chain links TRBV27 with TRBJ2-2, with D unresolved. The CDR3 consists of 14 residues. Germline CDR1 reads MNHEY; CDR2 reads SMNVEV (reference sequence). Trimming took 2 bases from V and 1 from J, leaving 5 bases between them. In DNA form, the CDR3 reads TGTGCCAGCAGTTTACGTCTGAACACCGGGGAGCTGTTTTTT. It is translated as CASSLRLNTGELFF.